The entry that follows covers one TCR beta chain sequence. Original analysis: Amplification of reference gene primers provided the estimated nucleated cell counts. Measured with immunoSEQ multiplex PCR; TCRdb has only the in-frame clones, and not every one. The DNA was the basis for D and trimming; V, J and clone size are from that table. The table lists roughly 200,000 clones, roughly 86% of them singletons, with 2.5% to 3.5% in the top ten. Germline-derived CDR1 and CDR2 are ENHRY and SYGVKD. V was trimmed by 6 bases and J by 9 bases, leaving 15 bases between them. The CDR3 consists of 14 residues. The entry originates in a study of blood T cell repertoires in COVID-19. Study-level information: Samples taken during acute and convalescent COVID-19 were collected in the United States, Italy and Spain. Sample material is recorded as cDNA or gDNA derived from T cells, B-cell-depleted T cells, or PBMCs.

This clonotype was obtained from a woman aged 25 to 45 with active or convalescent COVID-19. Sequencing was performed on peripheral blood. The gene calls are TRBV10-3 and TRBJ1-6, with D unclear. This CDR3 reads CAISDASFGSPLHF. The CDR3 nucleotides are TGTGCCATCAGCGATGCGTCCTTCGGTTCACCCCTCCACTTT.